These T cell receptor beta chains were read from a single sample in a study of blood T cells in healthy people across ages. TCRdb ran MiXCR on the 5' RACE reads and lists one entry per CDR3 protein. The sample contains over 700,000 distinct CDR3 sequences, 53% of which appear only once. Sequences were obtained from blood. These receptor sequences come from a man older than 75 in good health. CDR3s include the opening cysteine and the closing phenylalanine or tryptophan. Each record gives: CDR3 DNA, CDR3 protein, CDR3 length, D gene, V gene, J gene, clone size. The D gene is left open where the match is weak. For some rows the clone size is stated as once, few or many, or as a class when expanded; others skip it.

CDR3 DNA: TGCAGCGCCATGCTGGGGGGAGTCTATGGCTACACCTTC; CDR3 protein: CSAMLGGVYGYTF; CDR3 length: 13; D gene: .; V gene: TRBV29-1; J gene: TRBJ1-2; clone size: few
CDR3 DNA: TGTGCCAGCAGTAGTGGGAGCCGGGAGACCCAGTACTTC; CDR3 protein: CASSSGSRETQYF; CDR3 length: 13; D gene: .; V gene: TRBV4-1; J gene: TRBJ2-5; clone size: many
CDR3 DNA: TGTGCCAGCAGCCACCAAGGAAGAGAGCACAGAGACGCGTATTTT; CDR3 protein: CASSHQGREHRDAYF; CDR3 length: 15; D gene: .; V gene: TRBV7-2; J gene: TRBJ2-3; clone size: once
CDR3 DNA: TGTGCCACCAGTGGGAAGACAGGGGGGAGTAACACTGAAGCTTTCTTT; CDR3 protein: CATSGKTGGSNTEAFF; CDR3 length: 16; D gene: TRBD1; V gene: TRBV24-1; J gene: TRBJ1-1; clone size: .
CDR3 DNA: TGTGCCAGCAGCCACCCGGGCGACACCAATGAGCAGTTCTTC; CDR3 protein: CASSHPGDTNEQFF; CDR3 length: 14; D gene: .; V gene: TRBV7-6; J gene: TRBJ2-1; clone size: once
CDR3 DNA: TGTGCCAGCAGCCAGGGGTCCGGGACAGGGGGGGGGACTGAAGCTTTCTTT; CDR3 protein: CASSQGSGTGGGTEAFF; CDR3 length: 17; D gene: TRBD1; V gene: TRBV3-1; J gene: TRBJ1-1; clone size: .
CDR3 DNA: TGTGCCAGCAGCCAAGCAGAGAACACTGAAGCTTTCTTT; CDR3 protein: CASSQAENTEAFF; CDR3 length: 13; D gene: .; V gene: TRBV3-1; J gene: TRBJ1-1; clone size: .
CDR3 DNA: TGCAGTGCTAGCGTGCTAGCGGGAGGTGCAGATACGCAGTATTTT; CDR3 protein: CSASVLAGGADTQYF; CDR3 length: 15; D gene: TRBD2; V gene: TRBV20-1; J gene: TRBJ2-3; clone size: .
CDR3 DNA: TGTGCCAGCAGTACCTCCGGACCCCTAAACATTCAGTACTTC; CDR3 protein: CASSTSGPLNIQYF; CDR3 length: 14; D gene: .; V gene: TRBV27; J gene: TRBJ2-4; clone size: .
CDR3 DNA: TGTGCCAGCAGCCCCACAAGGACAGGGCCACAAGAGACCCAGTACTTC; CDR3 protein: CASSPTRTGPQETQYF; CDR3 length: 16; D gene: TRBD1; V gene: TRBV3-1; J gene: TRBJ2-5; clone size: few
CDR3 DNA: TGCAGCGTTGAAGGGCGGGACGGAGGGGAGCAGTACTTC; CDR3 protein: CSVEGRDGGEQYF; CDR3 length: 13; D gene: .; V gene: TRBV29-1; J gene: TRBJ2-7; clone size: .
CDR3 DNA: TGTGCCAGCAGGGTCGCGGGAGAGACCCAGTACTTC; CDR3 protein: CASRVAGETQYF; CDR3 length: 12; D gene: .; V gene: TRBV7-2; J gene: TRBJ2-5; clone size: .
CDR3 DNA: TGTGCCACGGCCTTCGACCCTTATAATTCACCCCTCCACTTT; CDR3 protein: CATAFDPYNSPLHF; CDR3 length: 14; D gene: .; V gene: TRBV11-2; J gene: TRBJ1-6; clone size: .
CDR3 DNA: TGTGCCAGCAGTTCCGGGGAGGGAGCACCCCCGCAGTATTTT; CDR3 protein: CASSSGEGAPPQYF; CDR3 length: 14; D gene: TRBD2; V gene: TRBV12-3/TRBV12-4; J gene: TRBJ2-3; clone size: .
CDR3 DNA: TGTGCCAGCTCACCAGGCCGGGACGGACAAGAGACCCAGTACTTC; CDR3 protein: CASSPGRDGQETQYF; CDR3 length: 15; D gene: .; V gene: TRBV18; J gene: TRBJ2-5; clone size: .
CDR3 DNA: TGTGCCAGCGCGAGGACTGGGGGGACCATAGCCAAAAACATTCAGTACTTC; CDR3 protein: CASARTGGTIAKNIQYF; CDR3 length: 17; D gene: .; V gene: TRBV28; J gene: TRBJ2-4; clone size: .
CDR3 DNA: TGTGCCAGCTCACCTTTGAAAGGGCTGTACAAAGAGCAGTTCTTC; CDR3 protein: CASSPLKGLYKEQFF; CDR3 length: 15; D gene: .; V gene: TRBV18; J gene: TRBJ2-1; clone size: once
CDR3 DNA: TGTGCCAGCAGTTCAGGCCCCTGGGACAGCTATGGCTACACCTTC; CDR3 protein: CASSSGPWDSYGYTF; CDR3 length: 15; D gene: TRBD1; V gene: TRBV12-3/TRBV12-4; J gene: TRBJ1-2; clone size: .
CDR3 DNA: TGTGCCAGCAGTGAACGGGACATTAGGCCGGAGACCCAGTACTTC; CDR3 protein: CASSERDIRPETQYF; CDR3 length: 15; D gene: .; V gene: TRBV2; J gene: TRBJ2-5; clone size: .
CDR3 DNA: TGCAGTGCTAGACCGCTGGACAGCAGGGCTTTCTTT; CDR3 protein: CSARPLDSRAFF; CDR3 length: 12; D gene: .; V gene: TRBV20-1; J gene: TRBJ1-1; clone size: .
CDR3 DNA: TGCGCCAGCAGCTTGCGCGGGAGCGGGAGAAGCTACGAGCAGTACTTC; CDR3 protein: CASSLRGSGRSYEQYF; CDR3 length: 16; D gene: TRBD2; V gene: TRBV5-1; J gene: TRBJ2-7; clone size: .
CDR3 DNA: TGTGCCAGTAGTAGGGCTAGCGGGAGGCGAACCTACGAGCAGTACTTC; CDR3 protein: CASSRASGRRTYEQYF; CDR3 length: 16; D gene: TRBD2; V gene: TRBV19; J gene: TRBJ2-7; clone size: .
CDR3 DNA: TGTGCCAGCAGCTTAGCGTTGACTAGCAGTGAGCAGTTCTTC; CDR3 protein: CASSLALTSSEQFF; CDR3 length: 14; D gene: TRBD2; V gene: TRBV7-6; J gene: TRBJ2-1; clone size: .
CDR3 DNA: TGCAGTGCTAAGGTCGGGAGGCACCCCTACGAGCAGTACTTC; CDR3 protein: CSAKVGRHPYEQYF; CDR3 length: 14; D gene: TRBD2; V gene: TRBV20-1; J gene: TRBJ2-7; clone size: few
CDR3 DNA: TGTGCCAGCAGCTCGATCCCTCCGAGCGAGCAGTACTTC; CDR3 protein: CASSSIPPSEQYF; CDR3 length: 13; D gene: .; V gene: TRBV5-5; J gene: TRBJ2-7; clone size: .
CDR3 DNA: TGTGCCATCAGTCCCAGGGGGCCTAGCGGGAGGGGCCCAGATACGCAGTATTTT; CDR3 protein: CAISPRGPSGRGPDTQYF; CDR3 length: 18; D gene: TRBD2; V gene: TRBV10-3; J gene: TRBJ2-3; clone size: few
CDR3 DNA: TGTGCCAGCATCCCCCCTAGCGGCGGTTGGACCGGGGAGCTGTTTTTT; CDR3 protein: CASIPPSGGWTGELFF; CDR3 length: 16; D gene: TRBD2; V gene: TRBV6-1; J gene: TRBJ2-2; clone size: .
CDR3 DNA: TGTGCCAGCAGTGCAGGCGTCACCCAGTACTTC; CDR3 protein: CASSAGVTQYF; CDR3 length: 11; D gene: .; V gene: TRBV12-3/TRBV12-4; J gene: TRBJ2-7; clone size: .
CDR3 DNA: TGTGCCAGCAGCCAAGATCTAGACGGGCCCTACGAGCAGTACTTC; CDR3 protein: CASSQDLDGPYEQYF; CDR3 length: 15; D gene: .; V gene: TRBV3-1; J gene: TRBJ2-7; clone size: .
CDR3 DNA: TGTGCCAGCAGAAAGGCAGGGGCCAATGAAAAACTGTTTTTT; CDR3 protein: CASRKAGANEKLFF; CDR3 length: 14; D gene: .; V gene: TRBV7-2; J gene: TRBJ1-4; clone size: .
CDR3 DNA: TGCAGTGCCCCTACTAGCGGGAGGACATCCGAGCAGTACTTC; CDR3 protein: CSAPTSGRTSEQYF; CDR3 length: 14; D gene: TRBD2; V gene: TRBV20-1; J gene: TRBJ2-7; clone size: .
CDR3 DNA: TGTGCCAGCTCACCAAGAGGAAGAACAGGGGGAGATGGCTCTGGGGCCAACGTCCTGACTTTC; CDR3 protein: CASSPRGRTGGDGSGANVLTF; CDR3 length: 21; D gene: TRBD1; V gene: TRBV18; J gene: TRBJ2-6; clone size: .